Following are 18 T cell receptor beta chains from one sample sequenced in a study of T-cell memory formation after mild COVID-19. TCRdb itself ran the 5' RACE reads through MiXCR, one entry per CDR3 protein. The table has 180,000 or so distinct CDR3 sequences, roughly 17% seen once. Source material: PBMCs or a T cell subset sorted from them (not recorded which). These receptors all stem from an adult woman who had mild COVID-19 (a few samples of this study predate the infection). Cell type and time point are not known.

The sample holds many counts of this clonotype. The J gene is TRBJ2-1, the V gene TRBV20-1; TRBD2 matches 10 bases. The CDR3 sequence is 15 residues long. Germline trimming cut 6 bases from V and 0 bases from J; bases unmatched to any gene: 5. CDR1 DFQATT and CDR2 SNEGSKA come from the germline V gene (reference sequence). The chain's CDR3 is CSARGLADSYNEQFF. CDR3 DNA sequence: TGCAGTGCCCGCGGACTAGCGGACTCCTACAATGAGCAGTTCTTC.

The gene calls are TRBV7-2 and TRBJ2-2; 13 bases are shared with TRBD2. Germline V gene sequence: CDR1 SGHTA, CDR2 FQGNSA. Trimming cost V 6 bases and J 6 bases; bases outside gene matches: 4. The CDR3 covers 15 residues. The CDR3 nucleotides read TGTGCCAGCAGATACACTAGCGGGGGGGCCGGGGAGCTGTTTTTT. Encoded protein: CASRYTSGGAGELFF.

This clonotype was counted between two and nine times. The genes are TRBV29-1 and TRBJ1-2; TRBD1 matches 10 bases. Per the germline V gene, CDR1 is SQVTM and CDR2 is ANQGSEA. This CDR3 spans 16 amino acids. The V segment lost 7 bases and the J segment 4 bases; nucleotides outside the gene matches: 15. In DNA, the CDR3 is TGCAGCGCTCCCCCCTCGACAGGGGGCAAAGTCTATGGCTACACCTTC. It encodes CSAPPSTGGKVYGYTF.

This clonotype was seen a handful of times. This sequence joins TRBV29-1 and TRBJ2-7, with D tentatively TRBD1 or TRBD2 (5 bases each). V lost 0 bases and J 9 bases, leaving 21 bases between the germline ends. The CDR3 is made up of 15 amino acids. The germline gives CDR1 SQVTM, CDR2 ANQGSEA. The CDR3 spells CSVEDLWDPSRVQYF. CDR3 bases: TGCAGCGTTGAAGATCTCTGGGACCCGTCTAGGGTGCAGTACTTC.

This clonotype has more than one count but fewer than ten. The V gene is TRBV2, the J gene TRBJ1-2; unclear D gene. The V gene's germline CDR1 is SNHLY and CDR2 FYNNEI. Between the trimmed V and J ends, which lost 1 base and 2 bases, there was a span of 8 bases. This CDR3 has 14 amino acids. The CDR3 loop is CASSEELANYGYTF. CDR3 sequence (DNA): TGTGCCAGCAGTGAAGAGTTGGCGAACTATGGCTACACCTTC. Full variable domain (remainder filled in from reference TRBV2 and TRBJ1-2): EPEVTQTPSHQVTQMGQEVILRCVPISNHLYFYWYRQILGQKVEFLVSFYNNEISEKSEIFDDQFSVERPDGSNFTLKIRSTKLEDSAMYFCASSEELANYGYTFGSGTRLTVV.

In its sample, this clonotype was seen many times. The CDR3 here is CASSPDPGDYNEQFF. The CDR3 nucleotides read TGTGCCAGCAGCCCGGACCCGGGGGACTACAATGAGCAGTTCTTC. The rearrangement uses TRBV5-4 and TRBJ2-1; TRBD2 might be the D (6 bases). This CDR3 is 15 amino acids long. Germline lookup yields CDR1 SGHNT and CDR2 YYREEE (reference sequence). V was cut by 4 bases and J by 3 bases, with 14 bases left in between.

The rearrangement uses TRBV12-3 or TRBV12-4 and TRBJ2-2; 7 nucleotides match TRBD2. V lost 6 bases and J lost 4; bases outside the gene matches: 5. The CDR3 totals 14 residues. CDR3 residues: CASSPGLSTGELFF. The DNA of the CDR3 is TGTGCCAGCAGCCCGGGACTAAGCACCGGGGAGCTGTTTTTT.

This clonotype has just a few counts. V and J are TRBV12-1 and TRBJ1-2. TRBV12-1 is shown as a pseudogene. This CDR3 is built from 18 residues. CDR3 DNA sequence: TGTGCCAGCAGCTTAGAGGGCCAGCCACTCCTCCTTAACTATGGCTACACCTTC. Residues: CASSLEGQPLLLNYGYTF.

The chain joins TRBV7-8 to TRBJ2-1, with 14 bases matching TRBD2. The trim removed 5 bases at V and 14 bases at J, leaving 8 bases unmatched. The CDR3 is made up of 14 amino acids. Germline CDR1 is SGHVS and CDR2 is FQNEAQ. The CDR3 region is CASSPGTSGRREFF. CDR3 DNA sequence: TGTGCCAGCAGCCCAGGGACTAGCGGGAGACGTGAGTTCTTC.

The chain uses TRBV7-6 and TRBJ1-1; 7 positions match TRBD1. Germline CDR1 is SGHVS and CDR2 is FNYEAQ. The CDR3 loop spans 16 amino acids. After removal of 5 bases from V and 5 bases from J, the junction contained 14 bases not matched to a gene. This CDR3 is CASSPEVGQFGTEAFF. In DNA, the CDR3 is TGTGCCAGCAGCCCGGAAGTGGGACAGTTTGGAACTGAAGCTTTCTTT.

This clonotype came up a few times. This chain connects TRBV20-1 to TRBJ2-7; 10 bases match TRBD2. Per germline, CDR1 DFQATT and CDR2 SNEGSKA (reference sequence). This CDR3 region has 17 residues. J lost 4 bases, V lost 3 bases, and 15 bases had no gene match. The CDR3 nucleotides read TGCAGTGCTAGCGATGGAGCGGGAGGGACAAGAGGGTACGAGCAGTACTTC. Amino acids: CSASDGAGGTRGYEQYF.

This clonotype was recorded a few times. This chain uses TRBV5-1 with TRBJ2-3, with TRBD2 as a possible D gene (5 bases). CDR1 is SGHRS, CDR2 YFSETQ, per germline. The germline V and J ends were trimmed by 4 bases and 2 bases, with 17 bases remaining between them. This CDR3 has 16 residues. The CDR3 sequence is CASSTEPRGNTDTQYF. The CDR3 bases are TGCGCCAGCAGCACCGAGCCTCGGGGTAACACAGATACGCAGTATTTT.

The chain has TRBV12-3 or TRBV12-4 and TRBJ2-1; 11 positions match TRBD2. The CDR3 covers 16 residues. With V trimmed by 11 bases and J by 7 bases, 16 bases remained unmatched. The CDR3 is CADRYAIAGGPNEQFF. The CDR3 DNA is TGTGCCGACAGATATGCCATAGCGGGGGGGCCAAATGAGCAGTTCTTC.

This chain joins TRBV6-6 and TRBJ1-5; TRBD1 matches at 11 bases. The germline gives CDR1 MNHNY, CDR2 SVGAGI (reference sequence). The CDR3 covers 16 residues. V shed 2 bases, J shed 5 bases, and the junction held 5 bases outside the gene matches. CDR3 DNA sequence: TGTGCCAGCAGTTACCCCGGACAGGGGGCCGATCAGCCCCAGCATTTT. Translation gives CASSYPGQGADQPQHF.

This clonotype was observed a handful of times. CDR3 loop: CASSIRGGKAVPPQYF. The CDR3, as DNA: TGTGCCAGCAGTATCCGGGGAGGGAAGGCGGTCCCCCCGCAGTACTTC. The V gene is TRBV6-6, the J gene TRBJ2-7; 7 bases map to TRBD2. V lost 5 bases and J lost 9; bases outside the gene matches: 19. CDR3 length: 16 residues. CDR1 MNHNY and CDR2 SVGAGI come from the germline V gene (reference sequence).

This clonotype was recorded a few times. This chain uses TRBV3-1 with TRBJ2-7; tentative D call: TRBD1 (6 bases). The V and J ends lost 1 base and 10 bases respectively, with 14 bases between them. CDR1 and CDR2 (germline): LGHDT, YNNKEL (reference sequence). CDR3 size: 13 residues. CDR3 DNA sequence: TGTGCCAGCAGCCAAGGGACAGCGAGAGTACAGTACTTC. The encoded protein is CASSQGTARVQYF.

This clonotype was detected only a few times. This rearrangement joins TRBV18 to TRBJ1-5; a weak D match, TRBD1 (5 bases). The CDR3 contains 17 residues. The V end lost 2 bases, the J end lost 2 bases, and 16 bases lay between the germline ends. The V gene's germline CDR1 is KGHSH and CDR2 LQKENI. CDR3 protein: CASSPGTSFGGNQPQHF. As DNA, the CDR3 is TGTGCCAGCTCACCAGGGACTTCCTTCGGAGGCAATCAGCCCCAGCATTTT. Using reference TRBV18 and TRBJ1-5 for the parts outside the CDR3, the full variable domain is NAGVMQNPRHLVRRRGQEARLRCSPMKGHSHVYWYRQLPEEGLKFMVYLQKENIIDESGMPKERFSAEFPKEGPSILRIQQVVRGDSAAYFCASSPGTSFGGNQPQHFGDGTRLSIL.

This rearrangement joins TRBV21-1 to TRBJ1-1; no DNA check was done on the table's D call, TRBD1. TRBV21-1 constitutes a pseudogene. The CDR3 loop spans 16 amino acids. The CDR3 spells CASSNHMRGKNTEAFF. CDR3 DNA: TGTGCCAGCAGCAATCATATGAGGGGGAAGAACACTGAAGCTTTCTTT.